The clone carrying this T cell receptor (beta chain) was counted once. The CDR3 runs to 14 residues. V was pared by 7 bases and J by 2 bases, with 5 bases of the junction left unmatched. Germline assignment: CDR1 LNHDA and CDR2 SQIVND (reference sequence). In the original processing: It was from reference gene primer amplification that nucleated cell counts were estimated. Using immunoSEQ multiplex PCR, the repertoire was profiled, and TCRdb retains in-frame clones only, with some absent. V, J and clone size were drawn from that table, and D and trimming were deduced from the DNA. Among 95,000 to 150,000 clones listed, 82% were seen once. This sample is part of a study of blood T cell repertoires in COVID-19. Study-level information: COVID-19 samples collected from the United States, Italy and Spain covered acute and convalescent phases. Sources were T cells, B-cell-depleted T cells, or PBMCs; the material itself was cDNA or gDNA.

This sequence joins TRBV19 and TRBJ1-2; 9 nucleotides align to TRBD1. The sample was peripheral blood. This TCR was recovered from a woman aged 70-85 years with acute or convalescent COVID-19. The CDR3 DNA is TGTGCCAGTACGGTAGGACAGGGGAACTATGGCTACACCTTC. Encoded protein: CASTVGQGNYGYTF.